This passage covers 26 T cell receptor beta chains from one sample sequenced in a study of blood T cell repertoires in COVID-19. Sequencing was performed with immunoSEQ multiplex PCR; in TCRdb, only in-frame clones are kept and a portion is missing. The top ten clones hold roughly 3.6% of a sample with 300,000 to 350,000 clones, more than 85% of them seen once. Sequencing used PBMCs or T cells enriched from blood (not recorded which). Receptor source: a woman aged 25 to 39 who had been exposed to COVID-19.

The table lists this clone with a count of one. The J gene is TRBJ1-1, the V gene TRBV6-6; 7 bases agree with TRBD1. The trim removed 5 bases at V and 4 bases at J, leaving 10 bases unmatched. The CDR3 extends over 15 amino acids. CDR1 and CDR2 from the germline V gene are MNHNY and SVGAGI (reference sequence). This CDR3 is CASSTDRDRRTEAFF. The CDR3 DNA sequence: TGTGCCAGCAGTACGGATCGGGACAGACGCACTGAAGCTTTCTTT.

The chain uses TRBV19 and TRBJ1-2; D call uncertain. Trimming stripped 5 bases from V and 5 bases from J, with 18 bases between. The CDR3 spans 15 residues. CDR1 and CDR2 from the germline V gene are LNHDA and SQIVND (reference sequence). CDR3 DNA: TGTGCCAGTAGTTCTTGGGAGGCCTTTGGGTATGGCTACACCTTC. The encoded protein is CASSSWEAFGYGYTF.

V and J are TRBV7-9 and TRBJ2-7; no clear D gene. CDR1 and CDR2 (germline): SEHNR, FQNEAQ (reference sequence). The CDR3 is 12 residues long. Deletions cut 1 base from V and 7 bases from J, with 8 bases between. The CDR3 is CASSLVQSEQYF. The CDR3 region has the DNA TGTGCCAGCAGCTTAGTCCAGTCAGAGCAGTACTTC.

The chain joins TRBV7-9 to TRBJ2-3, with a tentative D call TRBD2 (5 bases). The CDR3 extends over 13 amino acids. CDR1 is SEHNR, CDR2 FQNEAQ, per germline (reference sequence). Between the trimmed V and J ends, which lost 4 bases and 5 bases, there was a span of 10 bases. The CDR3 reads CASSSGWEDTQYF. The CDR3 DNA sequence: TGTGCCAGCAGCTCGGGATGGGAAGATACGCAGTATTTT.

This clone has ten or more counts. This sequence joins TRBV4-1 and TRBJ2-5, with 7 bases identical to TRBD2. The V segment lost 0 bases and the J segment 4 bases; nucleotides outside the gene matches: 8. The CDR3 sequence is 16 residues long. The germline V gene has CDR1 MGHRA and CDR2 YSYEKL. This chain's CDR3 is CASSQDRAGEGETQYF. CDR3 nucleotide sequence: TGCGCCAGCAGCCAAGATAGGGCGGGGGAAGGAGAGACCCAGTACTTC.

This clone was seen just once. The chain is built from TRBV30 and TRBJ2-5; 7 bases agree with TRBD2. CDR3 size: 16 residues. Germline V gene data show CDR1 as GTSNPN and CDR2 as SVGIG (reference sequence). The V gene end was trimmed by 1 base and the J gene end by 2 bases; junction bases not matched to a gene: 10. The CDR3 nucleotides read TGTGCCTGGAGTGGGGAGGGAACGGGAGCGCAAGAGACCCAGTACTTC. Translating gives CAWSGEGTGAQETQYF.

The V gene is TRBV12-3 or TRBV12-4, the J gene TRBJ1-2; TRBD1 is a possible D gene (5 bases). The V end was cut by 2 bases, the J end by 3 bases, with 7 bases between. The CDR3 extends over 13 amino acids. The DNA of the CDR3 is TGTGCCAGCAGTTTATCCAGGGACTATGGCTACACCTTC. Its protein is CASSLSRDYGYTF.

The chain links TRBV11-2 to TRBJ2-5, with 8 bases fitting TRBD2. Germline values: CDR1 SGHAT, CDR2 FQNNGV. This CDR3 contains 13 residues. Trimming cost V 8 bases and J 1 base; bases outside gene matches: 3. The CDR3 bases are TGTGCCAGCGGACTAGCTAGCCAAGAGACCCAGTACTTC. It specifies CASGLASQETQYF.

Notes on this clone: The sample carries other DNA sequences with the same CDR3. This sequence joins TRBV9 and TRBJ1-2; 8 bases align to TRBD1. CDR3 length: 14 amino acids. Germline trimming cut 0 bases from V and 2 bases from J; bases unmatched to any gene: 0. Germline V gene lookup returns CDR1 SGDLS and CDR2 YYNGEE. DNA for the CDR3: TGTGCCAGCAGCGTAGGGACAGGGAACTATGGCTACACCTTC. It specifies CASSVGTGNYGYTF.

The chain combines TRBV12-3 or TRBV12-4 with TRBJ1-2; 9 bases are a match to TRBD1. V was clipped by 6 bases and J by 8 bases; unmatched bases: 7. This CDR3 contains 13 residues. In DNA, the CDR3 is TGTGCCAGCAGGGGACAGGGATTCGGAGGCTACACCTTC. Its protein product is CASRGQGFGGYTF.

This clone showed up just once. The chain has TRBV2 and TRBJ2-1, with 10 bases fitting TRBD1. CDR1 is SNHLY and CDR2 is FYNNEI in the germline V gene. The CDR3 spans 12 residues. The CDR3 here is CAGQGSYNEQFF. As DNA, the CDR3 is TGTGCGGGACAGGGGTCTTACAATGAGCAGTTCTTC.

CDR3 sequence (DNA): TGTGCCAGCACTGGGGACATGAACACTGAAGCTTTCTTT. This codes for CASTGDMNTEAFF. J is TRBJ1-1 and V is TRBV2; weak D call: TRBD1 (6 bases). This CDR3 is 13 amino acids long. The ends were cut back, 7 bases at V and 0 bases at J, with 9 bases in the middle. CDR1 is SNHLY, CDR2 FYNNEI, per germline.

V usage is TRBV5-1 and J usage is TRBJ2-2, with a weak D call TRBD1 (5 bases). This CDR3 comprises 14 residues. Trimming took off 5 bases at V and 2 bases at J, with 10 bases between the two ends. Germline V lookup: CDR1 SGHRS, CDR2 YFSETQ. This CDR3 is CASSGDSNTGELFF. The CDR3 DNA sequence: TGCGCCAGCAGTGGAGACAGCAACACCGGGGAGCTGTTTTTT.

The gene calls are TRBV6-2 or TRBV6-3 and TRBJ2-2, with 9 bases identical to TRBD2. V shed 1 base, J shed 7 bases, and the junction held 19 bases outside the gene matches. The CDR3 length is 20 residues. The germline V gene encodes CDR1 MNHEY and CDR2 SVGEGT. The CDR3 here is CASSYYVGPGTSRGVGELFF. For the CDR3, the DNA is TGTGCCAGCAGTTACTACGTCGGACCCGGGACTAGCAGGGGGGTCGGGGAGCTGTTTTTT.

This chain links TRBV7-9 with TRBJ2-5; TRBD2 agrees at 13 bases. The CDR3 length is 16 residues. The germline V gene has CDR1 SEHNR and CDR2 FQNEAQ (reference sequence). The V and J ends lost 1 base and 5 bases, in that order; junction bases with no gene match: 4. CDR3 sequence: CASSLGTSGGQETQYF. In DNA form, the CDR3 reads TGTGCCAGCAGCTTAGGGACTAGCGGGGGCCAGGAGACCCAGTACTTC.

The rearrangement uses TRBV14 and TRBJ1-5, with D unclear. There are 13 residues in the CDR3. Germline-derived CDR1 and CDR2 are SGHDN and FVKESK. Between the trimmed V and J ends, which lost 0 bases and 5 bases, there was a span of 5 bases. The CDR3 nucleotides read TGTGCCAGCAGCCAAGATTATGATCAGCCCCAGCATTTT. Translation gives CASSQDYDQPQHF.

V usage is TRBV6-2 or TRBV6-3 and J usage is TRBJ1-2; perhaps TRBD1 as D (5 bases). CDR3 length: 14 residues. The V gene's germline CDR1 is MNHEY and CDR2 SVGEGT. The V and J ends lost 6 bases and 5 bases respectively, with 16 bases between them. CDR3 sequence reads: CASSPRQGSYGYTF. CDR3 DNA: TGTGCCAGCAGCCCCCGGCAGGGATCATATGGCTACACCTTC.

The V and J genes are TRBV5-6 and TRBJ1-1; the match to TRBD1 covers 9 bases. The CDR3 has 15 residues. J lost 0 bases, V lost 3 bases, and 3 bases had no gene match. Germline CDR1 and CDR2: SGHDT and YYEEEE. The chain's CDR3 is CASSSGQGLNTEAFF. DNA for the CDR3: TGTGCCAGCAGCTCCGGACAGGGGTTGAACACTGAAGCTTTCTTT.

This clone is a singleton in its sample. V and J are TRBV20-1 and TRBJ2-5; possibly TRBD2 for D (5 bases). The germline CDR1 and CDR2 sequences are DFQATT and SNEGSKA (reference sequence). Trimming cost V 3 bases and J 7 bases, with 9 bases left between them. The CDR3 consists of 11 residues. The CDR3 region is CSARTRGTQYF. The CDR3 bases are TGCAGTGCTAGGACCCGGGGGACCCAGTACTTC.

V and J are TRBV10-3 and TRBJ1-2; TRBD1 matches at 9 bases. Germline CDR1 is ENHRY and CDR2 is SYGVKD. The CDR3 is 17 amino acids. The trim removed 2 bases at V and 5 bases at J, leaving 12 bases unmatched. The DNA for the CDR3 is TGTGCCATCAGTGAGGGGACAGGGAGCAAAATAGGATATGGCTACACCTTC. Translation gives CAISEGTGSKIGYGYTF.

This chain connects TRBV30 to TRBJ1-4; maybe TRBD1 (6 bases). With 0 bases removed from V and 10 bases from J, the gap between germline ends came to 15 bases. This CDR3 has 14 amino acids. Germline lookup yields CDR1 GTSNPN and CDR2 SVGIG (reference sequence). CDR3: CAWSVGGVRGKLFF. The CDR3, as DNA: TGTGCCTGGAGTGTAGGGGGTGTTAGGGGAAAACTGTTTTTT.

The chain is built from TRBV11-2 and TRBJ1-2; a weak D match, TRBD1 (6 bases). Between the trimmed V and J ends, which lost 5 bases and 0 bases, there was a span of 16 bases. This CDR3 has 16 amino acids. The germline gives CDR1 SGHAT, CDR2 FQNNGV. CDR3 bases: TGTGCCAGCAGCACCCTCCGGGGGGGCCCTAACTATGGCTACACCTTC. As protein: CASSTLRGGPNYGYTF. The full variable domain, with the rest looked up from reference TRBV11-2 and TRBJ1-2, is EAGVAQSPRYKIIEKRQSVAFWCNPISGHATLYWYQQILGQGPKLLIQFQNNGVVDDSQLPKDRFSAERLKGVDSTLKIQPAKLEDSAVYLCASSTLRGGPNYGYTFGSGTRLTVV.

This clone was seen only once. The CDR3 spells CASSLSGGSKNYGYTF. The DNA for the CDR3 is TGTGCCAGCTCCCTCTCAGGGGGTTCGAAGAACTATGGCTACACCTTC. The chain is built from TRBV18 and TRBJ1-2; TRBD1 matches at 7 bases. Germline-derived CDR1 and CDR2 are KGHSH and LQKENI. V shed 6 bases, J shed 2 bases, and the junction held 12 bases outside the gene matches. This CDR3 has 16 amino acids.

The chain couples TRBV28 to TRBJ1-6; tentatively, D is TRBD1 (6 bases). CDR1 and CDR2 from the germline V gene are MDHEN and SYDVKM. There are 14 residues in the CDR3. The V end was cut by 6 bases, the J end by 4 bases, with 10 bases between. CDR3 nucleotide sequence: TGTGCCAGCAGAACTACAGGGTATAATTCACCCCTCCACTTT. It codes for CASRTTGYNSPLHF.

This chain uses TRBV4-3 with TRBJ2-4; TRBD2 aligns across 10 bases. The V gene's germline CDR1 is LGHNA and CDR2 YSLEER. V was pared by 4 bases and J by 8 bases, with 11 bases of the junction left unmatched. The CDR3 totals 16 residues. In DNA, the CDR3 is TGCGCCAGCAGCCCCGCCGCGAGCGGGGGGGCTGACATTCAGTACTTC. This codes for CASSPAASGGADIQYF.

V is TRBV5-1 and J is TRBJ1-6; D unresolved. Germline loops: CDR1 SGHRS, CDR2 YFSETQ. The CDR3 consists of 13 residues. V was clipped by 4 bases and J by 10 bases, with 12 bases between them. The CDR3 region has the DNA TGCGCCAGCAGCAGCGAAATGGAGTCACCCCTCCACTTT. Translation gives CASSSEMESPLHF. The full variable domain, rest sourced from reference TRBV5-1 and TRBJ1-6, is KAGVTQTPRYLIKTRGQQVTLSCSPISGHRSVSWYQQTPGQGLQFLFEYFSETQRNKGNFPGRFSGRQFSNSRSEMNVSTLELGDSALYLCASSSEMESPLHFGNGTRLTVT.